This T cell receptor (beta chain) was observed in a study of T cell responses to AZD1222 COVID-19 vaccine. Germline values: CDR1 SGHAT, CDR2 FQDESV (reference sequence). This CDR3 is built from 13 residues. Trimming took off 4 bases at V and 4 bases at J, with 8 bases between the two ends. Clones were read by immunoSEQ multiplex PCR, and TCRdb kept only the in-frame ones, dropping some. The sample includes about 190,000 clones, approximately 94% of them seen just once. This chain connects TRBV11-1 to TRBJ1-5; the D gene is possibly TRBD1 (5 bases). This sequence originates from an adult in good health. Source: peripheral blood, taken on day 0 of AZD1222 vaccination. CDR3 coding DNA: TGTGCCAGCAGCTCAGGGCTAAATCAGCCCCAGCATTTT. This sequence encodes CASSSGLNQPQHF.